Described below is a single T cell receptor beta chain sequence and its context. This sample was included in a study of patients and donors after allogeneic stem cell transplantation. Each CDR3 protein gets one entry after TCRdb re-called the RT-PCR reads with MiXCR. The table has 410,000 or so distinct CDR3 sequences, 15% to 20% seen once. This CDR3 is 14 amino acids long. The V end lost 2 bases, the J end lost 5 bases, and 12 bases lay between the germline ends. Germline lookup yields CDR1 MDHEN and CDR2 SYDVKM. This clonotype originated in a human donor who was either an allogeneic HSCT recipient or a stem cell or donor lymphocyte infusion donor (not recorded which). It is not recorded whose cells these are; they may come from a transplant donor. Sequenced: blood, either unsorted or a sorted T cell fraction (not recorded which). The chain couples TRBV28 to TRBJ1-2, with unresolved D. The CDR3 region has the DNA TGTGCCAGCAGTTTAATTGTCACAGTTTATGGCTACACCTTC. Translated, it gives CASSLIVTVYGYTF.